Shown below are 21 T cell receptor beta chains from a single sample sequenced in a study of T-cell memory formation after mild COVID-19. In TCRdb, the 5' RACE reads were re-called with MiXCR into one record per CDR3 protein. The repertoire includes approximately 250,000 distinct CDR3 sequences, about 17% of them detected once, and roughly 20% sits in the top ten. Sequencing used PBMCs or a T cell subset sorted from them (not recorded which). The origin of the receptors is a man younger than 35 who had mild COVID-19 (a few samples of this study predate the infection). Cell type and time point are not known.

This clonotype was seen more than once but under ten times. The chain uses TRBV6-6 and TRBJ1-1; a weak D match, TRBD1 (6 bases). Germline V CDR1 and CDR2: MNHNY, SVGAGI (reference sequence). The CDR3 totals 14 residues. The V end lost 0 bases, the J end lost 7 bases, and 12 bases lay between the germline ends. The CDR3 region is CASSYSTTGYEAFF. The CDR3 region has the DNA TGTGCCAGCAGTTACTCCACCACAGGGTATGAAGCTTTCTTT.

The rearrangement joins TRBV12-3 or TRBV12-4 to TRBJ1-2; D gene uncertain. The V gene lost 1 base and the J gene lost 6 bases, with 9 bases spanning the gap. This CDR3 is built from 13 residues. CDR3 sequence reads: CASSLGAMDGYTF. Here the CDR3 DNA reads TGTGCCAGCAGTTTAGGGGCGATGGATGGCTACACCTTC.

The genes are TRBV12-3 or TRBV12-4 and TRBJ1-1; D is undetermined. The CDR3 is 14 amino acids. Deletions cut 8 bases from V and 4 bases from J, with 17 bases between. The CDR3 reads CASPLEDGGTEAFF. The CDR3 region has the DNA TGTGCCAGCCCCCTAGAAGACGGTGGCACTGAAGCTTTCTTT.

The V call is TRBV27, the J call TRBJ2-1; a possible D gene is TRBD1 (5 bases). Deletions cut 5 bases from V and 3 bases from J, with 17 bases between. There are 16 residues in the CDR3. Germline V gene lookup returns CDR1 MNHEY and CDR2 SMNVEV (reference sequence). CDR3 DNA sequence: TGTGCCAGCAGTCAACCCCCCAGGGCCTACTACAATGAGCAGTTCTTC. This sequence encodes CASSQPPRAYYNEQFF.

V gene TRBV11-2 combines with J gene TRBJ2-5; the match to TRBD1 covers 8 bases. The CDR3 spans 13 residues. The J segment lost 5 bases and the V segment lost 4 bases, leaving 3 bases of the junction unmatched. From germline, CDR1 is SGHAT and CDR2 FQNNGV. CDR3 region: CASSWGQEETQYF. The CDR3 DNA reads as TGTGCCAGCAGCTGGGGACAGGAGGAGACCCAGTACTTC.

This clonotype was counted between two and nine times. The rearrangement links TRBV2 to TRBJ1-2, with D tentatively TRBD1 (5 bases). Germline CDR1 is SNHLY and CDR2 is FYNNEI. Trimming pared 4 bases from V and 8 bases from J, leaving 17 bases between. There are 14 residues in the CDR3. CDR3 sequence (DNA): TGTGCCAGCAGTGCTTCGATTCTTAGACAGGGCTACACCTTC. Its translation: CASSASILRQGYTF.

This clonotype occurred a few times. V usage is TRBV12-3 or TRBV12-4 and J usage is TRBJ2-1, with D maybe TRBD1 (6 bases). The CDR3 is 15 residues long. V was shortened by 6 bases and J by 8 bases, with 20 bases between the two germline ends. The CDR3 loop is CASSTTGYRFHEQFF. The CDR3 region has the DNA TGTGCCAGCAGCACCACAGGGTATCGATTCCATGAGCAGTTCTTC.

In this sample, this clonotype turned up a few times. The CDR3 reads CASLSRADTDTQYF. In DNA, the CDR3 is TGTGCCAGTCTTTCTCGGGCTGACACAGATACGCAGTATTTT. The chain uses TRBV6-6 and TRBJ2-3; unclear D gene. Trimming pared 9 bases from V and 2 bases from J, leaving 15 bases between. The CDR3 covers 14 residues. Germline CDR1 and CDR2: MNHNY and SVGAGI (reference sequence).

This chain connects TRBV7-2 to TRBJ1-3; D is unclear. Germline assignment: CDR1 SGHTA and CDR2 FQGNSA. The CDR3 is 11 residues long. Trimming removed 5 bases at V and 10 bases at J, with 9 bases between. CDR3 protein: CASSTGLTIYF. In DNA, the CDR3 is TGTGCCAGCAGCACGGGTTTGACCATATATTTT.

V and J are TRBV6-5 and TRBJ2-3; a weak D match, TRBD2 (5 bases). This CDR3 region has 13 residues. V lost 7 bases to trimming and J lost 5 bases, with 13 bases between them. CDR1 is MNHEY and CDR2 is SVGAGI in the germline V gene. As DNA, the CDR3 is TGTGCCAGCACCGGAGGTTCATTAGATACGCAGTATTTT. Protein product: CASTGGSLDTQYF.

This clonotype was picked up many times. CDR3 residues: CASTPSKETQYF. The DNA for the CDR3 is TGTGCCAGCACTCCCTCCAAAGAGACCCAGTACTTC. The genes are TRBV7-2 and TRBJ2-5, with D uncertain. Germline V lookup: CDR1 SGHTA, CDR2 FQGNSA. V was pared by 7 bases and J by 3 bases, with 9 bases between. The CDR3 has 12 residues.

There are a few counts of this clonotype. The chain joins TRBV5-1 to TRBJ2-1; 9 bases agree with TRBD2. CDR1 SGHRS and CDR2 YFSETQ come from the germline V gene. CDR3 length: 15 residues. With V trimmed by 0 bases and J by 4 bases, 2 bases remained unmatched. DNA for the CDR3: TGCGCCAGCAGCTTGGCGAGCGGGGGGTACAATGAGCAGTTCTTC. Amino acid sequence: CASSLASGGYNEQFF.

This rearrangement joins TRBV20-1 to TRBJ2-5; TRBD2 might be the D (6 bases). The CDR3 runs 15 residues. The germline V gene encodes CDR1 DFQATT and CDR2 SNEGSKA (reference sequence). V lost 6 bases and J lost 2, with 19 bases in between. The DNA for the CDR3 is TGCAGTGCGATGGGGCGGGGCCTGGGGCAAGAGACCCAGTACTTC. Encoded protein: CSAMGRGLGQETQYF.

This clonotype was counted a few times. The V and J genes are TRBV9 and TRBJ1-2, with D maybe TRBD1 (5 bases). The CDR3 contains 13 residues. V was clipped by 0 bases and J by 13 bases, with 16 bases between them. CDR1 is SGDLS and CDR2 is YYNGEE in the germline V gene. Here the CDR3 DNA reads TGTGCCAGCAGCGTAGATGGCAGGGCTCCATCCACCTTC. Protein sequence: CASSVDGRAPSTF. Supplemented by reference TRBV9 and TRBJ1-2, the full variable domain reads DSGVTQTPKHLITATGQRVTLRCSPRSGDLSVYWYQQSLDQGLQFLIQYYNGEERAKGNILERFSAQQFPDLHSELNLSSLELGDSALYFCASSVDGRAPSTFGSGTRLTVV.

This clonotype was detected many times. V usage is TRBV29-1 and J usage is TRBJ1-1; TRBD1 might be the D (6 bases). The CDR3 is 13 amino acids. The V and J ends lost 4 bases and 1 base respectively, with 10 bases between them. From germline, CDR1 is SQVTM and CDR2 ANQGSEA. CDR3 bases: TGCAGCGTTGTCTGGACAGAGAACACTGAAGCTTTCTTT. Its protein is CSVVWTENTEAFF.

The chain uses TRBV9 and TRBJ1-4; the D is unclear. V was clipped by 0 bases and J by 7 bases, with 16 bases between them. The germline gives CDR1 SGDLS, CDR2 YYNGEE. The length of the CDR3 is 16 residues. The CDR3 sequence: CASSVDPTLKVEKLFF. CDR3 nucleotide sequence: TGTGCCAGCAGCGTAGACCCAACGTTAAAAGTTGAAAAACTGTTTTTT.

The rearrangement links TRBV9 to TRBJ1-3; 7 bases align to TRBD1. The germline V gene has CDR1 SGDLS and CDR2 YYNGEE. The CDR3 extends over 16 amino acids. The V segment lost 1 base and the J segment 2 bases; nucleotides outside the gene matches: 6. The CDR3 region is CASSVSPQGAGNTIYF. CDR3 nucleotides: TGTGCCAGCAGCGTATCTCCCCAGGGGGCTGGAAACACCATATATTTT.

The CDR3 reads CAISETGGTGQETQYF. CDR3 DNA sequence: TGTGCCATCAGTGAGACCGGCGGGACAGGGCAAGAGACCCAGTACTTC. The chain links TRBV10-3 to TRBJ2-5; TRBD1 matches 9 bases. The CDR3 sequence is 16 residues long. The V gene's germline CDR1 is ENHRY and CDR2 SYGVKD. J lost 2 bases, V lost 2 bases, and 6 bases had no gene match.

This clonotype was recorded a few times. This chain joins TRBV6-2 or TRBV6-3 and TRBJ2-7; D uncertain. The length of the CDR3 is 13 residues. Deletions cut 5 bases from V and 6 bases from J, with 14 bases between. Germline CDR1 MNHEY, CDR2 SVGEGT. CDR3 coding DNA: TGTGCCAGCAGTAAAAACCCGGAAGGCGAGCAGTACGTC. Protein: CASSKNPEGEQYV.

The CDR3 nucleotides read TGTGCCAGCAGCCCTAGACCGAAGCTAACAGGGCGCTATGGCTACACCTTC. Protein sequence: CASSPRPKLTGRYGYTF. V is TRBV9 and J is TRBJ1-2; perhaps TRBD1 as D (6 bases). V was shortened by 4 bases and J by 4 bases, with 23 bases between the two germline ends. This CDR3 has 17 residues. Germline assignment: CDR1 SGDLS and CDR2 YYNGEE.

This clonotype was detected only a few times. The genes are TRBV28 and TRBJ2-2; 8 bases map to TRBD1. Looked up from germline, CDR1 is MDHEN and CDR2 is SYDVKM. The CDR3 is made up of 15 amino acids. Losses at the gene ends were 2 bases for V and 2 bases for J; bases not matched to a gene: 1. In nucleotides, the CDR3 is TGTGCCAGCAGTTTAGGGACAGGAAACACCGGGGAGCTGTTTTTT. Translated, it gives CASSLGTGNTGELFF.